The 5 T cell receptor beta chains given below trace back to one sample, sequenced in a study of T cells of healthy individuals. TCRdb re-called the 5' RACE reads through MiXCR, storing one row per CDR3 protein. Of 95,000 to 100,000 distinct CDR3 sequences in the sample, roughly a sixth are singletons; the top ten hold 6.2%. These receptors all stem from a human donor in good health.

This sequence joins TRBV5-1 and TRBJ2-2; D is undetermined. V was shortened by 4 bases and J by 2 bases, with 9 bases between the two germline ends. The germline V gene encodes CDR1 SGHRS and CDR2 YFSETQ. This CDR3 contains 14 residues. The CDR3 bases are TGCGCCAGCAGCACGGACGGTAACACCGGGGAGCTGTTTTTT. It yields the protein CASSTDGNTGELFF. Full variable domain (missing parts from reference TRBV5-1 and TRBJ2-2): KAGVTQTPRYLIKTRGQQVTLSCSPISGHRSVSWYQQTPGQGLQFLFEYFSETQRNKGNFPGRFSGRQFSNSRSEMNVSTLELGDSALYLCASSTDGNTGELFFGEGSRLTVL.

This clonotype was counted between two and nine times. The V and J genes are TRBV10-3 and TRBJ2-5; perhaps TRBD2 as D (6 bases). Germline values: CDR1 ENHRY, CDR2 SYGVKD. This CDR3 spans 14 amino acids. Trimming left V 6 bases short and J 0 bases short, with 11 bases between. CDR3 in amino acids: CAISPRDYQETQYF. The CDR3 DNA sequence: TGTGCCATCAGCCCGAGGGACTACCAAGAGACCCAGTACTTC.

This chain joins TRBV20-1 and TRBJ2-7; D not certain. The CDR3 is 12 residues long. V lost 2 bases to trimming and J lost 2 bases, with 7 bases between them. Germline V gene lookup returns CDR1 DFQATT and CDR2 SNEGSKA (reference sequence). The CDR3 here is CSARRETYEQYF. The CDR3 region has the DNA TGCAGTGCTAGAAGGGAAACCTACGAGCAGTACTTC.

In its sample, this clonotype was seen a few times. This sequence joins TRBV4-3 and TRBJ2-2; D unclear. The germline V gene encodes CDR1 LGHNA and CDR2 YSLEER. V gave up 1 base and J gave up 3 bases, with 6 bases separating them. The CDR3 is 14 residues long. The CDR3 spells CASSQVQDTGELFF. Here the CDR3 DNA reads TGCGCCAGCAGCCAAGTTCAGGACACCGGGGAGCTGTTTTTT.

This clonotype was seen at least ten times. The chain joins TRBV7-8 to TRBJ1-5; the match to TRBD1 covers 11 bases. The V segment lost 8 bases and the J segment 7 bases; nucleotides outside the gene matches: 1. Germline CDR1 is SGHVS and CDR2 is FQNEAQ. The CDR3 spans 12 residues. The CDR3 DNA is TGTGCCAGCGGGACAGGGGGACAGCCCCAGCATTTT. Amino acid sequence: CASGTGGQPQHF.